Listed here are 23 T cell receptor beta chains from one sample, sequenced in a study of blood T cells in healthy people across ages. A second PCR of 7 to 11 cycles used a sample-barcoded 5' primer and a J-beta primer mix. TCRdb reanalysed the 5' RACE reads using MiXCR and keeps one entry per CDR3 protein. The sample has 1.6 million or so distinct CDR3 sequences; 30% to 35% are singletons. Sequencing was carried out using blood. These receptors all come from a woman aged 25 to 45 in good health.

This rearrangement joins TRBV9 to TRBJ2-3, with TRBD2 identical over 9 bases. The V gene end was trimmed by 1 base and the J gene end by 3 bases; junction bases not matched to a gene: 12. This CDR3 is built from 18 residues. Germline V gene lookup returns CDR1 SGDLS and CDR2 YYNGEE. The CDR3 here is CASSVRGGAPIGTDTQYF. DNA for the CDR3: TGTGCCAGCAGCGTACGCGGGGGGGCACCCATAGGTACAGATACGCAGTATTTT.

The CDR3 is CASSSLKDRREKLFF. CDR3 nucleotide sequence: TGTGCCAGCAGCTCCCTAAAGGACCGGAGGGAAAAACTGTTTTTT. V usage is TRBV11-2 and J usage is TRBJ1-4; D remains ambiguous. CDR1 SGHAT and CDR2 FQNNGV come from the germline V gene. V was clipped by 4 bases and J by 8 bases, with 17 bases between them. The CDR3 extends over 15 amino acids. Full variable domain (missing parts from reference TRBV11-2 and TRBJ1-4): EAGVAQSPRYKIIEKRQSVAFWCNPISGHATLYWYQQILGQGPKLLIQFQNNGVVDDSQLPKDRFSAERLKGVDSTLKIQPAKLEDSAVYLCASSSLKDRREKLFFGSGTQLSVL.

The chain is built from TRBV9 and TRBJ1-5, with 10 bases fitting TRBD1. In germline, CDR1 is SGDLS, CDR2 YYNGEE. The J segment lost 1 base and the V segment lost 4 bases, leaving 8 bases of the junction unmatched. This CDR3 region has 17 residues. In DNA, the CDR3 is TGTGCCAGCAGCCATCCCGGGACAGGGGTGAGCAATCAGCCCCAGCATTTT. Translating gives CASSHPGTGVSNQPQHF.

This clonotype has more than one count but fewer than ten. The chain combines TRBV5-1 with TRBJ2-7; 7 bases fit TRBD2. The CDR3 sequence is 14 residues long. Germline V gives CDR1 SGHRS, CDR2 YFSETQ. V dropped 5 bases and J dropped 4; count of bases not matched to a gene: 9. The CDR3 bases are TGCGCCAGCAGTAAAGCAGCGGGGTTATACGAGCAGTACTTC. This codes for CASSKAAGLYEQYF.

Worth noting for this clonotype: Sequence at one end of the junction differs from germline and may be a read error. The V gene is TRBV4-1, the J gene TRBJ1-1; 9 bases are shared with TRBD1. This CDR3 comprises 14 residues. Per the germline V gene, CDR1 is MGHRA and CDR2 is YSYEKL. The CDR3 bases are TGCGTCAGCAGAAGGGGACAGGGCAACACTGAAGCTTTCTTT. Amino acids: CVSRRGQGNTEAFF.

This clonotype was seen only a few times. The chain carries TRBV20-1 and TRBJ2-7; TRBD1 aligns across 7 bases. The CDR3 contains 17 residues. Germline trimming cut 0 bases from V and 3 bases from J; bases unmatched to any gene: 14. The germline CDR1 and CDR2 sequences are DFQATT and SNEGSKA (reference sequence). The CDR3 reads CSARDPPDRTGIYEQYF. CDR3 DNA sequence: TGCAGTGCTAGAGATCCCCCAGACAGGACAGGAATCTACGAGCAGTACTTC.

This clonotype has only a few counts. The chain is built from TRBV5-4 and TRBJ1-2; D is perhaps TRBD1 (6 bases). CDR3 size: 15 residues. V gave up 4 bases and J gave up 0 bases, with 13 bases separating them. The germline CDR1 and CDR2 sequences are SGHNT and YYREEE (reference sequence). The CDR3 is CASSPKRTANYGYTF. The CDR3 DNA reads as TGTGCCAGCAGCCCGAAAAGGACAGCTAACTATGGCTACACCTTC.

V gene TRBV20-1 combines with J gene TRBJ2-2; TRBD1 aligns across 7 bases. The CDR3 loop spans 14 amino acids. The germline gives CDR1 DFQATT, CDR2 SNEGSKA (reference sequence). V gave up 5 bases and J gave up 4 bases; unmatched junction bases: 7. The CDR3: CSALDRASTGELFF. The CDR3 DNA reads TGCAGTGCTCTTGACAGGGCGAGCACCGGGGAGCTGTTTTTT.

This clonotype was observed many times. This rearrangement joins TRBV7-9 to TRBJ1-1, with D unclear. The length of the CDR3 is 16 residues. V shed 1 base and J shed 4 bases, with 16 bases lying between them. Germline loops: CDR1 SEHNR, CDR2 FQNEAQ (reference sequence). CDR3 amino acids: CASSLGFGRAGTEAFF. In nucleotides, the CDR3 is TGTGCCAGCAGCTTAGGGTTTGGTCGTGCGGGCACTGAAGCTTTCTTT.

The J gene is TRBJ2-3, the V gene TRBV20-1; 8 positions agree with TRBD2. V was clipped by 1 base and J by 4 bases; unmatched bases: 19. The CDR3 runs 19 residues. CDR1 is DFQATT, CDR2 SNEGSKA, per germline (reference sequence). CDR3 coding DNA: TGCAGTGCTAGAGGATTACTAGCGGACGATTCCCTGCCGGCAGATACGCAGTATTTT. The encoded protein is CSARGLLADDSLPADTQYF.

V usage is TRBV27 and J usage is TRBJ1-2, with 7 nucleotides matching TRBD1. Per germline, CDR1 MNHEY and CDR2 SMNVEV (reference sequence). After removal of 6 bases from V and 6 bases from J, the junction contained 7 bases not matched to a gene. The CDR3 is 13 amino acids. The DNA for the CDR3 is TGTGCCAGCAGGGACCCGGGACAGAATGGCTACACCTTC. It yields the protein CASRDPGQNGYTF.

The chain combines TRBV12-3 or TRBV12-4 with TRBJ2-2; perhaps TRBD1 as D (6 bases). The CDR3 totals 15 residues. V was pared by 6 bases and J by 1 base, with 12 bases between. This chain's CDR3 is CASRGQTWNTGELFF. CDR3 DNA: TGTGCCAGCAGGGGACAAACATGGAACACCGGGGAGCTGTTTTTT.

To note about this clonotype: Sequence at one end of the junction differs from germline and may be a read error. CDR3 protein: CVSSGRTRSTDTQYF. For the CDR3, the DNA is TGTGTCAGCAGCGGACGGACTAGAAGCACAGATACGCAGTATTTT. This chain links TRBV14 with TRBJ2-3, with 7 bases lining up with TRBD2. CDR3 size: 15 residues. Germline values: CDR1 SGHDN, CDR2 FVKESK.

This clonotype came up once. This may come from a read error, since a much larger clone is one base off. V usage is TRBV29-1 and J usage is TRBJ2-7; 8 bases align to TRBD2. CDR1 and CDR2 from the germline V gene are SQVTM and ANQGSEA. The CDR3 extends over 15 amino acids. The CDR3 reads CSVEAGAGVSYGQYF. The CDR3, as DNA: TGCAGCGTTGAAGCAGGAGCGGGAGTTTCCTACGGGCAGTACTTC.

The chain combines TRBV10-2 with TRBJ2-1; 13 positions match TRBD2. The CDR3 sequence is 20 residues long. Unmatched junction bases numbered 18, after V lost 6 bases and J lost 4 bases. CDR1 WSHSY and CDR2 SAAADI come from the germline V gene. CDR3 loop: CASSGTTSGRARGLYNEQFF. The DNA of the CDR3 is TGCGCCAGCAGCGGGACTACTAGCGGGAGGGCCCGTGGGTTGTACAATGAGCAGTTCTTC.

This chain joins TRBV20-1 and TRBJ1-5; D is unclear. Germline loops: CDR1 DFQATT, CDR2 SNEGSKA (reference sequence). The CDR3 is made up of 12 amino acids. Trimming removed 6 bases from V and 4 bases from J, with 10 bases in between. The CDR3 region has the DNA TGCAGTGCCCTGGACCCAAATCAGCCCCAGCATTTT. This encodes CSALDPNQPQHF.

This clonotype turned up a few times. The rearrangement uses TRBV9 and TRBJ2-2; 8 bases fit TRBD1. V trimming: 0 bases; J trimming: 1 base; junction bases outside the gene matches: 5. CDR3 length: 17 residues. Germline V CDR1 and CDR2: SGDLS, YYNGEE. In DNA form, the CDR3 reads TGTGCCAGCAGCGTAGGAATCGGACAGGGGAACACCGGGGAGCTGTTTTTT. It is translated as CASSVGIGQGNTGELFF.

In its sample, this clonotype was seen many times. J is TRBJ2-7 and V is TRBV29-1; 8 positions agree with TRBD2. Germline V gives CDR1 SQVTM, CDR2 ANQGSEA. V gave up 6 bases and J gave up 5 bases; unmatched junction bases: 6. The CDR3 extends over 12 amino acids. CDR3 DNA: TGCAGCGTAACGAGCGGGGGCAACGAGCAGTACTTC. It codes for CSVTSGGNEQYF.

Notes on this clonotype: A clone one base away is much larger, so this may be a read error. The genes are TRBV5-1 and TRBJ2-1; the D gene is possibly TRBD2 (6 bases). The CDR3 is 15 residues long. Per germline, CDR1 SGHRS and CDR2 YFSETQ. V dropped 9 bases and J dropped 1 base, with 17 bases sitting between them. The CDR3 DNA follows: TGCGCCAACACGGTCCGGCGGGATTCCTACAATGAGCAGTTCTTC. It is translated as CANTVRRDSYNEQFF.

CDR3 sequence reads: CASSFSPSRNTEAFF. The DNA of the CDR3 is TGTGCCAGCAGTTTTTCCCCCAGTCGGAACACTGAAGCTTTCTTT. The V and J genes are TRBV12-3 or TRBV12-4 and TRBJ1-1; D ambiguous. The length of the CDR3 is 15 residues. V was trimmed by 3 bases and J by 1 base, leaving 12 bases between them.

The V call is TRBV6-1, the J call TRBJ2-1; no clear D gene. The CDR3 has 16 amino acids. Trimming removed 3 bases at V and 1 base at J, with 13 bases between. CDR1 and CDR2 (germline): MNHNS, SASEGT. This CDR3 is CASSEKLRGSYNEQFF. The CDR3 nucleotides are TGTGCCAGCAGTGAGAAGTTGAGAGGATCCTACAATGAGCAGTTCTTC.

The rearrangement joins TRBV29-1 to TRBJ1-1; 8 nucleotides agree with TRBD1. V lost 7 bases to trimming and J lost 4 bases; unmatched junction nucleotides: 5. This CDR3 is built from 12 residues. The V gene's germline CDR1 is SQVTM and CDR2 ANQGSEA. The CDR3 region is CSADRGLTEAFF. The CDR3 nucleotides are TGCAGCGCAGACAGGGGTCTCACTGAAGCTTTCTTT.

This clonotype has only one observation. The chain joins TRBV14 to TRBJ2-1; D possibly corresponds to TRBD1 (7 bases). CDR3 length: 14 residues. V was trimmed by 6 bases and J by 6 bases, leaving 15 bases between them. CDR1 is SGHDN and CDR2 is FVKESK in the germline V gene. The CDR3 DNA reads TGTGCCAGCAGGGGGGAGGACAGGAGCAATGAGCAGTTCTTC. Amino acids: CASRGEDRSNEQFF.